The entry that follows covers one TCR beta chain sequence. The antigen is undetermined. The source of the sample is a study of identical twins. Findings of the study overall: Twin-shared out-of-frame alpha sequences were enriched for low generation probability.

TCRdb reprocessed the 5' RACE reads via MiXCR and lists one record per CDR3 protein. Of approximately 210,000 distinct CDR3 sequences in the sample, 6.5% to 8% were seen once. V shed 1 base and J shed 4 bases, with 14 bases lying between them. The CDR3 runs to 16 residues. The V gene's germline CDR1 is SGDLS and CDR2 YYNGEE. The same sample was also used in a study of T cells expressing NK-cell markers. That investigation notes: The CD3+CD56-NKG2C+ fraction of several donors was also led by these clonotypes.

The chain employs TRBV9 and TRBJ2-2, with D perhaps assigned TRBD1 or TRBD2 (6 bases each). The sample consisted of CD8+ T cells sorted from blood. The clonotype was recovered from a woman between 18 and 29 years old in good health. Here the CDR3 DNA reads TGTGCCAGCAGCGTAACCTCCGGGGGCCGCACCGGGGAGCTGTTTTTT. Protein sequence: CASSVTSGGRTGELFF.